Described below is a single T cell receptor beta chain sequence and its context. This record belongs to a study of Ad26.COV2.S vaccination and SARS-CoV-2 variants. Profiled with immunoSEQ multiplex PCR; TCRdb holds only in-frame clones, not every one. The profile shows 300,000 to 400,000 clones, around four fifths of them singletons. CDR3 length equals 14 residues. Looked up from germline, CDR1 is SNHLY and CDR2 is FYNNEI. V gave up 7 bases and J gave up 4 bases, with 16 bases separating them. Treatment described: about 20 received Ad26.COV2.S at low or high dose, single or two shots; about 5 received placebo; per-sample allocation not given. The study sampled participants on day 63 after the first vaccine or placebo injection. The donor's status was that of an adult aged 18-55 years in Boston.

The chain recombines TRBV2 with TRBJ1-2; unclear D gene. Sequencing used peripheral blood, obtained in a trial of Ad26.COV2.S vaccine versus placebo. The origin of this receptor is a person between 18 and 65 years old who received the Ad26.COV2.S COVID-19 vaccine or a placebo. The CDR3 DNA follows: TGTGCCAGCACCACTGCTGGGGTGAGCTATGGCTACACCTTC. This codes for CASTTAGVSYGYTF.